A single sample is the source of the 26 T cell receptor beta chains below, sequenced in a study of cytomegalovirus exposure and HLA in healthy donors. The primer mix had 60 Vbeta and 13 Jbeta primers. TCRdb's copy holds only in-frame clones and misses some; the assay was immunoSEQ multiplex PCR. The sample comprises about 98,000 clones, around 80% of which are singletons, and about 1.5% rests with the top ten. Input material: PBMCs. These receptors were taken from a middle-aged man in good health and CMV-seronegative.

This clone appeared a single time. The gene calls are TRBV5-1 and TRBJ1-3; the D is unclear. The CDR3 consists of 16 residues. Trimming stripped 0 bases from V and 0 bases from J, with 10 bases between. The germline gives CDR1 SGHRS, CDR2 YFSETQ. This chain's CDR3 is CASSLDGGLSGNTIYF. In DNA form, the CDR3 reads TGCGCCAGCAGCTTGGATGGAGGGCTCTCTGGAAACACCATATATTTT.

There are a few counts of this clone. The chain links TRBV6-1 to TRBJ2-7; D remains unclear. The length of the CDR3 is 13 residues. Germline values: CDR1 MNHNS, CDR2 SASEGT. Trimming removed 6 bases at V and 3 bases at J, with 12 bases between. In DNA form, the CDR3 reads TGTGCCAGCAGAGTACATGTTTTCTACGAGCAGTACTTC. Translating gives CASRVHVFYEQYF.

The chain uses TRBV19 and TRBJ1-6, with D possibly TRBD1 on 6 matching bases. This CDR3 has 15 amino acids. V was shortened by 4 bases and J by 7 bases, with 14 bases between the two germline ends. Germline V gene lookup returns CDR1 LNHDA and CDR2 SQIVND (reference sequence). The CDR3 nucleotides are TGTGCCAGTAGTACCCCGACAGGCGTCAATTCACCCCTCCACTTT. Amino acids: CASSTPTGVNSPLHF.

The CDR3 spells CASSNPGQGPDYGYTF. The DNA of the CDR3 is TGTGCCAGCAGCAATCCGGGACAGGGACCAGACTATGGCTACACCTTC. The chain combines TRBV7-8 with TRBJ1-2, with 9 bases fitting TRBD1. CDR3 length: 16 amino acids. After removal of 5 bases from V and 3 bases from J, the junction contained 10 bases not matched to a gene. Germline V gene data show CDR1 as SGHVS and CDR2 as FQNEAQ.

The genes are TRBV19 and TRBJ1-2; 7 bases map to TRBD1. From germline, CDR1 is LNHDA and CDR2 SQIVND (reference sequence). V lost 9 bases to trimming and J lost 7 bases; unmatched junction nucleotides: 20. This CDR3 contains 16 residues. CDR3 DNA sequence: TGTGCCAGCACTCCCGGGACAGTCCAACGAATTTCTGGCTACACCTTC. It codes for CASTPGTVQRISGYTF.

The chain has TRBV4-2 and TRBJ1-5; TRBD1 matches 12 bases. This CDR3 comprises 19 residues. Losses at the gene ends were 3 bases for V and 7 bases for J; bases not matched to a gene: 16. Germline assignment: CDR1 LGHNA and CDR2 YNFKEQ. CDR3 DNA: TGTGCCAGCAGCCAGGAGACCGGGACAGGGGGCGCGTTCTTCCAGCCCCAGCATTTT. Translating gives CASSQETGTGGAFFQPQHF.

The J gene is TRBJ2-7, the V gene TRBV10-3; 7 bases match TRBD2. Germline assignment: CDR1 ENHRY and CDR2 SYGVKD. This CDR3 spans 14 amino acids. J was trimmed by 2 bases and V by 6 bases; bases with no gene match: 7. Written as DNA, the CDR3 is TGTGCCATCAGGGGAGGGACGGATACCTACGAGCAGTACTTC. Its translation: CAIRGGTDTYEQYF.

The rearrangement links TRBV7-8 to TRBJ1-1; a possible D gene is TRBD1 (5 bases). This CDR3 contains 13 residues. Germline loops: CDR1 SGHVS, CDR2 FQNEAQ. V lost 1 base to trimming and J lost 8 bases, with 11 bases between them. The CDR3 DNA reads TGTGCCAGCAGCTTAGACAGACAGCGCGAAGCTTTCTTT. This sequence encodes CASSLDRQREAFF.

The V and J genes are TRBV27 and TRBJ2-1; TRBD2 might be the D (7 bases). V was cut by 2 bases and J by 5 bases, with 13 bases left in between. Germline-derived CDR1 and CDR2 are MNHEY and SMNVEV (reference sequence). This CDR3 has 15 residues. DNA of the CDR3: TGTGCCAGCAGTTTAACTGACGGGGGGCACAATGAGCAGTTCTTC. It specifies CASSLTDGGHNEQFF.

CDR3 sequence: CASSQERTGWETQYF. The CDR3 nucleotides read TGCGCCAGCAGCCAAGAGCGTACAGGTTGGGAGACCCAGTACTTC. This chain joins TRBV4-1 and TRBJ2-5; D is perhaps TRBD1 (5 bases). The CDR3 loop spans 15 amino acids. Looked up from germline, CDR1 is MGHRA and CDR2 is YSYEKL. With 0 bases removed from V and 5 bases from J, the gap between germline ends came to 13 bases.

This chain uses TRBV5-1 with TRBJ2-1; D might be TRBD1 (6 bases). Germline assignment: CDR1 SGHRS and CDR2 YFSETQ. Trimming removed 5 bases at V and 9 bases at J, with 12 bases between. The CDR3 contains 12 residues. The CDR3 is CASSYTGSEQFF. The CDR3 bases are TGCGCCAGCAGTTACACAGGGTCTGAGCAGTTCTTC.

This chain links TRBV10-3 with TRBJ1-6, with 7 bases lining up with TRBD1. V gave up 2 bases and J gave up 13 bases; unmatched junction bases: 11. The CDR3 sequence is 15 residues long. Germline CDR1 is ENHRY and CDR2 is SYGVKD. CDR3: CAISERATQGSPLHF. The CDR3 DNA reads as TGTGCCATCAGTGAGAGGGCGACACAGGGGAGTCCCCTCCACTTT.

With regard to this clone: This specimen includes other DNA sequences encoding the same CDR3. The genes are TRBV4-3 and TRBJ2-7; 10 positions match TRBD1. The junction had 0 bases not matched to a gene; V was cut back by 3 bases and J by 4 bases. CDR3 length: 13 residues. CDR1 and CDR2 (germline): LGHNA, YSLEER. This chain's CDR3 is CASSQDRGYEQYF. DNA of the CDR3: TGCGCCAGCAGCCAGGACAGGGGGTACGAGCAGTACTTC.

CDR3 coding DNA: TGTGCCAGCAGCCCGACAGGGGTCTATGGCTACACCTTC. Translating it yields CASSPTGVYGYTF. J is TRBJ1-2 and V is TRBV5-5; the match to TRBD1 covers 8 bases. The germline CDR1 and CDR2 sequences are SGHKS and YYEKEE (reference sequence). The CDR3 length is 13 residues. The V and J ends lost 4 bases and 4 bases, in that order; junction bases with no gene match: 3.

The chain uses TRBV4-3 and TRBJ2-5; 8 nucleotides line up with TRBD1. V was pared by 2 bases and J by 1 base, with 6 bases of the junction left unmatched. CDR3 length: 16 amino acids. Looked up from germline, CDR1 is LGHNA and CDR2 is YSLEER. CDR3 nucleotides: TGCGCCAGCAGCCAATTGGGGACAGGTACCCAAGAGACCCAGTACTTC. Translating gives CASSQLGTGTQETQYF.

V gene TRBV5-4 combines with J gene TRBJ1-3; no clear D gene. The CDR3 covers 13 residues. Deletions cut 3 bases from V and 0 bases from J, with 4 bases between. The germline gives CDR1 SGHNT, CDR2 YYREEE (reference sequence). For the CDR3, the DNA is TGTGCCAGCAGCTCGTACTCTGGAAACACCATATATTTT. Translation: CASSSYSGNTIYF.

The chain is built from TRBV19 and TRBJ2-3; TRBD1 might be the D (5 bases). With 5 bases removed from V and 4 bases from J, the gap between germline ends came to 16 bases. Germline CDR1 is LNHDA and CDR2 is SQIVND (reference sequence). The CDR3 is made up of 15 amino acids. The CDR3 nucleotides are TGTGCCAGTAGTCCCCTTCTTCCAGGGTCAGATACGCAGTATTTT. It codes for CASSPLLPGSDTQYF.

The gene calls are TRBV7-7 and TRBJ2-1, with 8 bases that match TRBD1. The CDR3 sequence is 13 residues long. Germline CDR1 SSHAT, CDR2 FNYEAQ (reference sequence). Trimming at V came to 5 bases and at J to 12 bases, leaving 9 bases not matched to a gene. The CDR3 nucleotides are TGTGCCAGCAGCCTCCAGGGGGCTGGTGGGCAGTTCTTC. The encoded protein is CASSLQGAGGQFF. Looking up the rest from reference TRBV7-7 and TRBJ2-1 gives the full variable domain: GAGVSQSPRYKVTKRGQDVTLRCDPISSHATLYWYQQALGQGPEFLTYFNYEAQPDKSGLPSDRFSAERPEGSISTLTIQRTEQRDSAMYRCASSLQGAGGQFFGPGTRLTVL.

This rearrangement joins TRBV27 to TRBJ1-5, with 7 bases fitting TRBD1. The trim removed 2 bases at V and 7 bases at J, leaving 11 bases unmatched. Germline V CDR1 and CDR2: MNHEY, SMNVEV (reference sequence). The CDR3 consists of 16 residues. The CDR3 protein is CASSLNTGTVLQPQHF. CDR3 DNA: TGTGCCAGCAGTTTAAATACCGGGACAGTCTTACAGCCCCAGCATTTT.

The V call is TRBV6-1, the J call TRBJ1-5; weak D call: TRBD1 (6 bases). V was trimmed by 8 bases and J by 4 bases, leaving 18 bases between them. This CDR3 is 15 amino acids long. Per the germline V gene, CDR1 is MNHNS and CDR2 is SASEGT. This chain's CDR3 is CASQESGTMNQPQHF. CDR3 DNA sequence: TGTGCCAGCCAAGAGAGTGGGACAATGAATCAGCCCCAGCATTTT.

The V call is TRBV18, the J call TRBJ1-1; D gene uncertain. This CDR3 has 10 residues. Per germline, CDR1 KGHSH and CDR2 LQKENI. The V end was cut by 8 bases, the J end by 1 base, with 2 bases between. The CDR3 region is CASRNTEAFF. The CDR3 region has the DNA TGTGCCAGCCGGAACACTGAAGCTTTCTTT.

The gene calls are TRBV5-1 and TRBJ2-7, with D perhaps TRBD1 (6 bases). This CDR3 comprises 15 residues. V was shortened by 4 bases and J by 0 bases, with 14 bases between the two germline ends. Germline V gene lookup returns CDR1 SGHRS and CDR2 YFSETQ. The CDR3 region is CASSRRQDVSYEQYF. The CDR3 DNA reads TGCGCCAGCAGCAGAAGACAGGACGTCTCCTACGAGCAGTACTTC.

V usage is TRBV7-2 and J usage is TRBJ1-1; TRBD1 might be the D (6 bases). The V end was cut by 4 bases, the J end by 4 bases, with 10 bases between. Germline assignment: CDR1 SGHTA and CDR2 FQGNSA. This CDR3 region has 13 residues. CDR3 sequence (DNA): TGTGCCAGCAGCTCTGGACAGAGCACTGAAGCTTTCTTT. Its translation: CASSSGQSTEAFF. Using reference TRBV7-2 and TRBJ1-1 for the parts outside the CDR3, the full variable domain is GAGVSQSPSNKVTEKGKDVELRCDPISGHTALYWYRQSLGQGLEFLIYFQGNSAPDKSGLPSDRFSAERTGGSVSTLTIQRTQQEDSAVYLCASSSGQSTEAFFGQGTRLTVV.

The genes are TRBV7-6 and TRBJ1-1; D call uncertain. This CDR3 is 13 amino acids long. V lost 1 base and J 6 bases, leaving 9 bases between the germline ends. The germline V gene encodes CDR1 SGHVS and CDR2 FNYEAQ. The DNA for the CDR3 is TGTGCCAGCAGCTTAGAGGGCGGGGCTGAAGCTTTCTTT. It is translated as CASSLEGGAEAFF.

This clone was seen a few times. The J gene is TRBJ1-5, the V gene TRBV6-5; 9 nucleotides line up with TRBD1. This CDR3 region has 14 residues. With V trimmed by 8 bases and J by 3 bases, 5 bases remained unmatched. Looked up from germline, CDR1 is MNHEY and CDR2 is SVGAGI. CDR3 nucleotides: TGTGCCAGCGCGGACAGGGGCCACAATCAGCCCCAGCATTTT. This codes for CASADRGHNQPQHF.

This chain joins TRBV4-3 and TRBJ2-7; D not resolved. The germline V gene has CDR1 LGHNA and CDR2 YSLEER. The CDR3 totals 11 residues. V lost 3 bases, J lost 3 bases, and 3 bases lay in between. The CDR3 DNA is TGCGCCAGCAGCCACGGCTACGAGCAGTACTTC. It specifies CASSHGYEQYF.